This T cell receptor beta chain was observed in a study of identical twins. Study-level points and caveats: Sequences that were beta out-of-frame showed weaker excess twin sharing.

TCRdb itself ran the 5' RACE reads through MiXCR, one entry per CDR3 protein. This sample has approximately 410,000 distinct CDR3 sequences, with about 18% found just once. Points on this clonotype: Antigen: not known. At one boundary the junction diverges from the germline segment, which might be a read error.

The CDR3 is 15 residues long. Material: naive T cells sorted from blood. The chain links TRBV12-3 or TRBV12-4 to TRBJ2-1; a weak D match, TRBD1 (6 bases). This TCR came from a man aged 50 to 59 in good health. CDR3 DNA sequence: TGTGCCGGCAGTTTCGGGTGGGGGCCTTCTGATGAGCAGTTCTTC. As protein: CAGSFGWGPSDEQFF.